This T cell receptor (beta chain) derives from a study of blood T cell repertoires in COVID-19. Whole-study context: Whether acute or convalescent, the COVID-19 samples came from the United States, Italy and Spain. From T cells, B-cell-depleted T cells, or PBMCs came the material, which was cDNA or gDNA.

How the authors handled the data: How many nucleated cells were present was estimated from reference gene primer amplification. Generated by immunoSEQ multiplex PCR, the TCRdb table keeps only in-frame clones and is missing some. V and J calls and clone size are given by that table; D and trimming were obtained from the DNA. The sample shows 410,000 or so clones, approximately 90% of them seen only once. Germline CDR1 and CDR2: SGHRS and YFSETQ. CDR3 size: 16 residues. V was shortened by 3 bases and J by 0 bases, with 15 bases between the two germline ends. V and J are TRBV5-1 and TRBJ1-1; D gene uncertain. The specimen sequenced was peripheral blood. The TCR originated in a woman aged 25 to 39 with active or convalescent COVID-19. Written as DNA, the CDR3 is TGCGCCAGCAGCTCGGAGACCGTCGGGATGAACACTGAAGCTTTCTTT. It encodes CASSSETVGMNTEAFF.